This T cell receptor (beta chain) emerged from a study of blood T cell repertoires in COVID-19. As for the study in general: The United States, Italy and Spain supplied acute and convalescent COVID-19 samples. Nucleic acid was either cDNA or gDNA, and it came from T cells, B-cell-depleted T cells, or PBMCs.

Study processing details: Nucleated cell counts were estimated from reference gene primer amplification. The table came from immunoSEQ multiplex PCR; TCRdb's copy has only in-frame clones and leaves some out. That table is the source of V, J and clone size, and D and trimming were worked out from the DNA. The sample lists approximately 61,000 clones, 79% occurring once. The sample consisted of peripheral blood. This TCR was sampled from a woman between 65 and 79 years old with acute or convalescent COVID-19.

The CDR3 protein is CASSYSPSWQTGLNTEAFF. Here the CDR3 DNA reads TGTGCCAGCAGTTACTCCCCTTCATGGCAGACAGGGCTAAACACTGAAGCTTTCTTT. This chain links TRBV6-7 with TRBJ1-1; 7 nucleotides line up with TRBD1. TRBV6-7 is sorted into the ORF group, with uncertain function. The CDR3 length is 19 residues. The ends lost 0 bases at V and 2 bases at J; junction bases unmatched: 15.